This TCR beta chain comes out of a study of vaccination and CD4 T cells after COVID-19. Looking at the study overall: Across the group, participants received two doses of either BNT162b2 or mRNA-1273 vaccine. General study findings and limits: SARS-CoV-2-reactive clonotypes rose nonsignificantly, with the median going from roughly 19 to 38. Convalescent patients had a median around 90% of reactive clones appearing only post-vaccination.

Germline CDR1 is SGHKS and CDR2 is YYEKEE (reference sequence). Trimming removed 0 bases from V and 10 bases from J, with 20 bases in between. The CDR3 loop spans 17 amino acids. On this clonotype itself: Its antigen is not identified.

Sequenced with the Oncomine TCR Beta short-read assay was DNA taken from cultured CD4+ T cells. Cultures of CD4+ T cells served as the source for extracting genomic DNA. Using its own MiXCR run on the PCR reads, TCRdb lists one record per CDR3 protein. The sample lists around 10,000 distinct CDR3 sequences, 28% occurring once. As for treatment: 10-day PBMC culture with coronavirus spike peptide pools or control peptides (ViraFEST assay). The collection of CD4+ T cells from the unexposed donor took place before the COVID-19 pandemic (2011-2018). The genes are TRBV5-5 and TRBJ1-6; D ambiguous. Input material: CD4+ T cells from blood, cultured in vitro. This receptor was obtained from a human donor in good health. The CDR3 sequence: CASSLVSGRGLGSPLHF. Written as DNA, the CDR3 is TGTGCCAGCAGCTTGGTATCCGGACGCGGGTTGGGCTCACCCCTCCACTTT. Full variable domain (remainder filled in from reference TRBV5-5 and TRBJ1-6): DAGVTQSPTHLIKTRGQQVTLRCSPISGHKSVSWYQQVLGQGPQFIFQYYEKEERGRGNFPDRFSARQFPNYSSELNVNALLLGDSALYLCASSLVSGRGLGSPLHFGNGTRLTVT.